The 6 T cell receptor beta chains reported below all come from one sample, sequenced in a study of vaccination effects on CD4 cells after COVID-19. Here immunoSEQ multiplex PCR was the method, and the copy in TCRdb shows in-frame clones only, minus some. The sample records more than 35,000 clones, about 70% being singletons. Their target antigens are unknown. CD4+ T cell isolation took place after approximately 11 days of culture. This sample comprised CD4+ T cells from PBMCs cultured without peptide, obtained before COVID-19 vaccination. The source is a human donor who received a COVID-19 vaccine.

This rearrangement joins TRBV6-1 to TRBJ1-1; 8 positions match TRBD1. V lost 4 bases, J lost 0 bases, and 7 bases stayed unmatched. Germline loops: CDR1 MNHNS, CDR2 SASEGT. This CDR3 comprises 16 residues. CDR3 DNA: TGTGCCAGCAGTGCCGGACAGGGCCCAATGAACACTGAAGCTTTCTTT. Protein: CASSAGQGPMNTEAFF.

J is TRBJ1-5 and V is TRBV2, with D uncertain. The CDR3 contains 13 residues. Looked up from germline, CDR1 is SNHLY and CDR2 is FYNNEI. V shed 4 bases and J shed 2 bases, with 6 bases lying between them. CDR3 amino acids: CASSVNGNQPQHF. The CDR3 nucleotides read TGTGCCAGCAGTGTTAATGGCAATCAGCCCCAGCATTTT.

The chain couples TRBV3-1 (or the pseudogene TRBV3-2) to TRBJ2-7; D is undetermined. The germline V and J ends were trimmed by 4 bases and 1 base, with 11 bases remaining between them. Germline V gene data show CDR1 as LGHDT and CDR2 as YNNKEL (reference sequence). The CDR3 totals 14 residues. This chain's CDR3 is CASSPMGSSYEQYF. The DNA for the CDR3 is TGTGCCAGCAGCCCCATGGGATCTTCCTACGAGCAGTACTTC.

CDR3 DNA sequence: TGTGCCAGCAGTTCCATGAACACTGAAGCTTTCTTT. It translates to CASSSMNTEAFF. The rearrangement joins TRBV6-5 to TRBJ1-1; D is undetermined. The CDR3 length is 12 residues. In germline, CDR1 is MNHEY, CDR2 SVGAGI. Trimming took off 4 bases at V and 0 bases at J, with 3 bases between the two ends.

Only a few counts were recorded for this clone. The V and J genes are TRBV3-1 (or the pseudogene TRBV3-2) and TRBJ2-7, with TRBD2 identical over 11 bases. The CDR3 covers 17 residues. J gave up 5 bases and V 4 bases, and 13 bases lay outside the gene matches. Germline CDR1 and CDR2: LGHDT and YNNKEL (reference sequence). The CDR3 DNA reads as TGTGCCAGCAGCCCTCCCGGGACTAGCGGAGTAGTCCACGAGCAGTACTTC. Translation: CASSPPGTSGVVHEQYF.

The sample holds one count of this clone. The J gene is TRBJ1-5, the V gene TRBV30, with a tentative D call TRBD1 (6 bases). V gave up 1 base and J gave up 7 bases, with 26 bases separating them. Germline V CDR1 and CDR2: GTSNPN, SVGIG (reference sequence). The CDR3 totals 18 residues. In DNA, the CDR3 is TGTGCCTGGAGTGGGGGTAGAATAGTGGACAGAAGGGGACAGCCCCAGCATTTT. Amino acid sequence: CAWSGGRIVDRRGQPQHF.